This TCR beta chain appears in the sequencing data of a study of cytomegalovirus exposure and HLA in healthy donors. In the study overall: It was reported in a later analysis that the roughly 120 validation repertoires used the same platform as the approximately 670 first-cohort repertoires.

Sequenced by immunoSEQ multiplex PCR; TCRdb stores in-frame clones only, minus some. The data hold roughly 200,000 clones, with around nine tenths observed a single time. Whole-study findings and limits: Rarity marked most TCR sequences, yet some public TCRs occurred in many donors. A few of the chains that were CMV-associated were confirmed in vitro to be specific for CMV antigens. With high specificity and sensitivity, the classifier reportedly diagnosed cytomegalovirus status.

The germline CDR1 and CDR2 sequences are MDHEN and SYDVKM. The CDR3 totals 13 residues. Trimming took 5 bases from V and 0 from J, leaving 7 bases between them. As regards this clone: Its antigen is still unknown.

The receptor was derived from a man aged 30 to 39 in good health and CMV-seropositive. The genes are TRBV28 and TRBJ1-2; the D is unclear. The sequencing input was PBMCs. CDR3 residues: CASSPGSNYGYTF. The CDR3 region has the DNA TGTGCCAGCAGTCCCGGTTCTAACTATGGCTACACCTTC.